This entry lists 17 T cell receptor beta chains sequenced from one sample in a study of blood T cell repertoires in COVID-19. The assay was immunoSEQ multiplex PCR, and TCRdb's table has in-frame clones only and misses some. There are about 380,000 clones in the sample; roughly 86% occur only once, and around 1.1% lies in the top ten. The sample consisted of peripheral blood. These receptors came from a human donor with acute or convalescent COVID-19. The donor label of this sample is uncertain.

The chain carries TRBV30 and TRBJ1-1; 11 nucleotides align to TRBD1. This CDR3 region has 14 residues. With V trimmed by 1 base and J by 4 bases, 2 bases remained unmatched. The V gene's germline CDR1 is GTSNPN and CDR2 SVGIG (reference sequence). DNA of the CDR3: TGTGCCTGGAGTGAGGGACAGGGGGGCACTGAAGCTTTCTTT. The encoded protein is CAWSEGQGGTEAFF.

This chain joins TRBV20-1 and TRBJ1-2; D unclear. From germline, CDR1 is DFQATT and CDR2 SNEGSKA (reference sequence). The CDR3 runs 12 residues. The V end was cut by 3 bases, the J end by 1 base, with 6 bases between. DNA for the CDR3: TGCAGTGCTAGTGACATTAACTATGGCTACACCTTC. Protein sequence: CSASDINYGYTF.

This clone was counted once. The CDR3: CASSFAGHEKLFF. CDR3 in DNA: TGTGCCAGCAGCTTCGCCGGTCACGAAAAACTGTTTTTT. The rearrangement uses TRBV7-6 and TRBJ1-4, with D unresolved. The CDR3 extends over 13 amino acids. The germline V gene encodes CDR1 SGHVS and CDR2 FNYEAQ. V dropped 3 bases and J dropped 8 bases, with 10 bases sitting between them.

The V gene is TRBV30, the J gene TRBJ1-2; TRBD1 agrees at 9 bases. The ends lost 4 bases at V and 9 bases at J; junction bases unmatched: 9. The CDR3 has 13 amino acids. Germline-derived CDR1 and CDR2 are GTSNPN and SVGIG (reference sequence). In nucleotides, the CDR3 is TGTGCCTGGACTTCCGGGACAGGGTCTAGCTACACCTTC. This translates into CAWTSGTGSSYTF.

As DNA, the CDR3 is TGCGCCAGCAGCCCGCCTAGCGGGAGGGCCCTATCCTACAATGAGCAGTTCTTC. It yields the protein CASSPPSGRALSYNEQFF. The chain has TRBV5-1 and TRBJ2-1; 12 nucleotides agree with TRBD2. Germline V lookup: CDR1 SGHRS, CDR2 YFSETQ. The CDR3 loop spans 18 amino acids. The ends lost 4 bases at V and 1 base at J; junction bases unmatched: 9.

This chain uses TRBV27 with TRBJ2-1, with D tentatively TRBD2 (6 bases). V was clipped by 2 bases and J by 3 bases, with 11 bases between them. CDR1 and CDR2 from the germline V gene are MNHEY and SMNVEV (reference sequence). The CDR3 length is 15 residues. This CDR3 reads CASSLETRNYNEQFF. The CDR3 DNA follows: TGTGCCAGCAGTTTAGAGACTAGGAACTACAATGAGCAGTTCTTC.

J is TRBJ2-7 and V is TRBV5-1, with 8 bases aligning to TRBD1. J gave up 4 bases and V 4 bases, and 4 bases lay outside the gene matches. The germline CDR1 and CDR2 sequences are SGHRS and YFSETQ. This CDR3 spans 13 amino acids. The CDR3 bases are TGCGCCAGCAGCATGGACAGGGAATACGAGCAGTACTTC. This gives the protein CASSMDREYEQYF.

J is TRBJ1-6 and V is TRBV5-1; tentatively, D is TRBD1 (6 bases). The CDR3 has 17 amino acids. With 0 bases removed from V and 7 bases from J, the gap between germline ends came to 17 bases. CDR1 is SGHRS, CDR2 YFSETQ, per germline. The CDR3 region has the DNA TGCGCCAGCAGCTTGGATCGGTACGGCAGGGGAAATTCACCCCTCCACTTT. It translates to CASSLDRYGRGNSPLHF.

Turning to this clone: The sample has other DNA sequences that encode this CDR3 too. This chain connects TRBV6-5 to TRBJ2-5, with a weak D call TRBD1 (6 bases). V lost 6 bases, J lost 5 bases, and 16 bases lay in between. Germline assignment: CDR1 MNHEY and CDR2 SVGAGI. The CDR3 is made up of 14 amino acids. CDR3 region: CASRETGRGETQYF. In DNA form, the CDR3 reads TGTGCCAGCAGAGAGACAGGTCGTGGGGAGACCCAGTACTTC.

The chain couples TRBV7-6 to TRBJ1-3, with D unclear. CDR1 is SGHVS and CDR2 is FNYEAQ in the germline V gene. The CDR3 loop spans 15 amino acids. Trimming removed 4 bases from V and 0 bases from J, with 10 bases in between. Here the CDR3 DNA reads TGTGCCAGCAGCTCCCGGGTTAGCTCTGGAAACACCATATATTTT. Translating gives CASSSRVSSGNTIYF.

The CDR3 sequence: CASSLSTAGNTIYF. The CDR3 DNA sequence: TGTGCCAGCAGTTTATCGACAGCTGGAAACACCATATATTTT. The gene calls are TRBV28 and TRBJ1-3; tentatively, D is TRBD1 (5 bases). With 1 base removed from V and 2 bases from J, the gap between germline ends came to 6 bases. In germline, CDR1 is MDHEN, CDR2 SYDVKM. CDR3 length: 14 amino acids.

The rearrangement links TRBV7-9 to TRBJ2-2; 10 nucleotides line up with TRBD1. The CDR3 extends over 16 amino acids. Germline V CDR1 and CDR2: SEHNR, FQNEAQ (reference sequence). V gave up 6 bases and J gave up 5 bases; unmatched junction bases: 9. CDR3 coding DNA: TGTGCCAGCAGTTCAGCCTGGACAGGGGGAACCGGGGAGCTGTTTTTT. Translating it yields CASSSAWTGGTGELFF.

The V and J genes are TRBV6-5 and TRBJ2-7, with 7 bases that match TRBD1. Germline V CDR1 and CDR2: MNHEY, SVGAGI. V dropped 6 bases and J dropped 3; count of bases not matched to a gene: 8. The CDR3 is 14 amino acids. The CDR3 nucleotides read TGTGCCAGCAGCCTCCGGACAGGCGTCTACGAGCAGTACTTC. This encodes CASSLRTGVYEQYF.

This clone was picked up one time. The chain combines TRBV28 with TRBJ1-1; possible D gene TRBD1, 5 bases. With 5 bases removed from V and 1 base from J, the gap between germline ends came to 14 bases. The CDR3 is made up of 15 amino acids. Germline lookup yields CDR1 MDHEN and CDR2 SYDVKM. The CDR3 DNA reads TGTGCCAGCAGTCCAGCCACAGGTCCGAACACTGAAGCTTTCTTT. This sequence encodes CASSPATGPNTEAFF.

The CDR3 loop reads CASSLVRAIQGGQYF. In DNA, the CDR3 is TGTGCCAGCAGCTTGGTTAGGGCCATACAGGGCGGGCAGTACTTC. The chain couples TRBV5-5 to TRBJ2-7, with D tentatively TRBD1 (6 bases). Germline V CDR1 and CDR2: SGHKS, YYEKEE (reference sequence). The CDR3 totals 15 residues. Trimming stripped 0 bases from V and 9 bases from J, with 19 bases between.

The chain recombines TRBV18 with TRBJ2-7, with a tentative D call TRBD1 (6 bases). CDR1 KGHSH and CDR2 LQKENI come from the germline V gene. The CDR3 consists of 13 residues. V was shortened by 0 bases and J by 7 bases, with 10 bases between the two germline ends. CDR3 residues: CASSPPGAGEQYF. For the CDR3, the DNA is TGTGCCAGCTCACCACCGGGGGCCGGGGAGCAGTACTTC.

The CDR3 loop reads CASSLPRPTNTEAFF. CDR3 DNA sequence: TGTGCCAGTAGCCTCCCTAGACCGACGAACACTGAAGCTTTCTTT. The V and J genes are TRBV19 and TRBJ1-1, with D hard to call. The CDR3 is 15 amino acids. Germline CDR1 and CDR2: LNHDA and SQIVND (reference sequence). V lost 6 bases, J lost 1 base, and 15 bases lay in between.